This T cell receptor beta chain appears in the sequencing data of a study of blood T cell repertoires in COVID-19. Measured with immunoSEQ multiplex PCR; TCRdb has only the in-frame clones, and not every one. The table records fewer than 200,000 clones, about 80% of them present only once. The CDR3 sequence is 12 residues long. The junction had 4 bases not matched to a gene; V was cut back by 1 base and J by 12 bases. CDR1 is SEHNR, CDR2 FQNEAQ, per germline (reference sequence). Enrolled through a virtual design, the participants were between roughly 18 and 90 years of age and came from some 25 US areas.

The V call is TRBV7-9, the J call TRBJ1-1, with 8 nucleotides matching TRBD1. The sequenced sample was PBMCs or T cells enriched from blood (not recorded which). The receptor comes from a middle-aged man who had recovered from COVID-19. This CDR3 reads CASSLGGQGPFF. The CDR3 DNA reads TGTGCCAGCAGCTTAGGTGGACAGGGTCCTTTCTTT.